This passage covers 27 T cell receptor beta chains from one sample sequenced in a study of blood T cell repertoires in COVID-19. The table came from immunoSEQ multiplex PCR; TCRdb's copy has only in-frame clones and leaves some out. The sample contains fewer than 110,000 clones, over 60% of which appear only once. Sequenced input: peripheral blood. The receptors come from an older man with acute or convalescent COVID-19.

V and J are TRBV6-4 and TRBJ1-6; the D is unclear. This CDR3 has 13 amino acids. The germline V gene has CDR1 MRHNA and CDR2 SNTAGT. V was cut by 6 bases and J by 6 bases, with 9 bases left in between. The CDR3: CASSSGSNSPLHF. The CDR3 nucleotides are TGTGCCAGCAGCTCGGGTAGTAATTCACCCCTCCACTTT.

Written as DNA, the CDR3 is TGTGCCAGCAGTTTAAACGGTGGTGGCTACACCTTC. Its protein product is CASSLNGGGYTF. The chain carries TRBV12-3 or TRBV12-4 and TRBJ1-2; no clear D gene. This CDR3 comprises 12 residues. The V end lost 2 bases, the J end lost 7 bases, and 8 bases lay between the germline ends.

The V call is TRBV7-3, the J call TRBJ1-2; tentatively, D is TRBD1 (6 bases). From germline, CDR1 is SGHTA and CDR2 FQGTGA. The CDR3 runs to 15 residues. V shed 5 bases and J shed 0 bases, with 13 bases lying between them. This CDR3 reads CASSPGQTTNYGYTF. The DNA for the CDR3 is TGTGCCAGCAGCCCCGGACAGACAACTAACTATGGCTACACCTTC.

The rearrangement uses TRBV7-9 and TRBJ1-1; TRBD1 matches 8 bases. After removal of 2 bases from V and 4 bases from J, the junction contained 6 bases not matched to a gene. This CDR3 region has 15 residues. In germline, CDR1 is SEHNR, CDR2 FQNEAQ (reference sequence). CDR3 residues: CASSLSDRGGTEAFF. As DNA, the CDR3 is TGTGCCAGCAGCTTATCCGACAGGGGTGGCACTGAAGCTTTCTTT. Filled out from reference TRBV7-9 and TRBJ1-1, the complete variable domain reads DTGVSQNPRHKITKRGQNVTFRCDPISEHNRLYWYRQTLGQGPEFLTYFQNEAQLEKSRLLSDRFSAERPKGSFSTLEIQRTEQGDSAMYLCASSLSDRGGTEAFFGQGTRLTVV.

The chain is built from TRBV5-4 and TRBJ1-1; D unresolved. V lost 1 base, J lost 1 base, and 11 bases lay in between. Germline V gene lookup returns CDR1 SGHNT and CDR2 YYREEE (reference sequence). The CDR3 runs to 15 residues. Here the CDR3 DNA reads TGTGCCAGCAGCTTGATTGGTTCAGGGAACACTGAAGCTTTCTTT. Its translation is CASSLIGSGNTEAFF.

The chain joins TRBV11-3 to TRBJ2-2, with 8 positions matching TRBD1. The germline gives CDR1 SGHNT, CDR2 YENEEA. The ends lost 3 bases at V and 5 bases at J; junction bases unmatched: 5. This CDR3 is 15 amino acids long. DNA for the CDR3: TGTGCCAGCAGCTTTGACAGGGGATGGACCGGGGAGCTGTTTTTT. It is translated as CASSFDRGWTGELFF.

For this clone: In the same sample, other DNA sequences code for this CDR3. The chain is built from TRBV7-9 and TRBJ2-3; 8 nucleotides agree with TRBD2. CDR1 and CDR2 (germline): SEHNR, FQNEAQ (reference sequence). The V and J ends lost 4 bases and 0 bases, in that order; junction bases with no gene match: 3. The CDR3 sequence is 15 residues long. The CDR3 DNA sequence: TGTGCCAGCAGCTCTTCGGGGGGGAGCACAGATACGCAGTATTTT. The encoded protein is CASSSSGGSTDTQYF.

The chain uses TRBV7-6 and TRBJ2-7, with TRBD2 matching 14 bases. The length of the CDR3 is 16 residues. Germline trimming cut 5 bases from V and 3 bases from J; bases unmatched to any gene: 6. Germline-derived CDR1 and CDR2 are SGHVS and FNYEAQ. The DNA for the CDR3 is TGTGCCAGCAGCCCGCCGGGACTAGCGGGGGTCTACGAGCAGTACTTC. The encoded protein is CASSPPGLAGVYEQYF.

The rearrangement links TRBV7-9 to TRBJ1-3; no definite D call. The V gene's germline CDR1 is SEHNR and CDR2 FQNEAQ (reference sequence). The length of the CDR3 is 13 residues. Trimming cost V 4 bases and J 3 bases, with 7 bases left between them. CDR3 amino acids: CASSSPSGNTIYF. CDR3 bases: TGTGCCAGCAGCTCGCCCAGTGGAAACACCATATATTTT.

The chain combines TRBV7-9 with TRBJ2-7; a weak D match, TRBD1 (6 bases). The CDR3 totals 14 residues. The ends were cut back, 2 bases at V and 3 bases at J, with 11 bases in the middle. The germline gives CDR1 SEHNR, CDR2 FQNEAQ (reference sequence). In DNA, the CDR3 is TGTGCCAGCAGCTTATTACAAGGGGGCTACGAGCAGTACTTC. It specifies CASSLLQGGYEQYF.

The chain couples TRBV11-2 to TRBJ2-7; 8 bases line up with TRBD2. The ends lost 1 base at V and 0 bases at J; junction bases unmatched: 2. This CDR3 spans 15 amino acids. Germline V gene lookup returns CDR1 SGHAT and CDR2 FQNNGV. The CDR3, as DNA: TGTGCCAGCAGCTTAGTCGGGGGGGCCTCCTACGAGCAGTACTTC. This encodes CASSLVGGASYEQYF.

This clone was detected only a few times. The chain carries TRBV18 and TRBJ2-1; TRBD2 matches at 9 bases. This CDR3 has 16 amino acids. J was trimmed by 2 bases and V by 4 bases; bases with no gene match: 6. Germline CDR1 is KGHSH and CDR2 is LQKENI. CDR3: CASSREAGGAYNEQFF. As DNA, the CDR3 is TGTGCCAGCTCACGGGAAGCGGGGGGTGCCTACAATGAGCAGTTCTTC.

The rearrangement uses TRBV11-3 and TRBJ2-2; D perhaps matches TRBD1 (6 bases). CDR3 length: 17 residues. The germline V gene encodes CDR1 SGHNT and CDR2 YENEEA. V was shortened by 3 bases and J by 2 bases, with 16 bases between the two germline ends. The CDR3 nucleotides are TGTGCCAGCAGCTTGAGCCTGGACAGAGATAACACCGGGGAGCTGTTTTTT. As protein: CASSLSLDRDNTGELFF.

V and J are TRBV6-5 and TRBJ2-7; D might be TRBD1 (6 bases). The CDR3 extends over 11 amino acids. CDR1 is MNHEY, CDR2 SVGAGI, per germline. V gave up 6 bases and J gave up 12 bases, with 15 bases separating them. DNA for the CDR3: TGTGCCAGCAGCCAACAGGGTTCCTGGTACTTC. Amino acids: CASSQQGSWYF.

V usage is TRBV19 and J usage is TRBJ1-1, with D possibly TRBD1 on 5 matching bases. Per the germline V gene, CDR1 is LNHDA and CDR2 is SQIVND (reference sequence). Trimming shortened V by 2 bases and J by 4 bases, and 14 bases separated the two germline ends. The CDR3 runs to 15 residues. The chain's CDR3 is CASSIRQGLGTEAFF. The DNA of the CDR3 is TGTGCCAGTAGTATAAGGCAGGGACTGGGCACTGAAGCTTTCTTT.

The rearrangement links TRBV5-6 to TRBJ2-5; 9 bases agree with TRBD2. The J call could be wrong; TRBJ2-7 is a better fit for the DNA end. The CDR3 sequence is 15 residues long. The germline gives CDR1 SGHDT, CDR2 YYEEEE. This chain's CDR3 is CASSLGLAASYEQYF. CDR3 DNA sequence: TGTGCCAGCAGCTTGGGACTAGCGGCATCCTACGAGCAGTACTTC.

The chain joins TRBV18 to TRBJ1-2; TRBD1 might be the D (5 bases). Germline values: CDR1 KGHSH, CDR2 LQKENI. The CDR3 extends over 15 amino acids. V was clipped by 3 bases and J by 0 bases, with 11 bases between them. The CDR3 DNA follows: TGTGCCAGCTCACCCCAGGGAGGAGCTAACTATGGCTACACCTTC. Protein sequence: CASSPQGGANYGYTF.

The chain uses TRBV12-5 and TRBJ1-1; TRBD1 agrees at 9 bases. The V gene end was trimmed by 6 bases and the J gene end by 5 bases; junction bases not matched to a gene: 4. CDR1 is LGHNT, CDR2 FRNRAP, per germline. The CDR3 runs 13 residues. The CDR3, as DNA: TGTGCTAGTGGCCGGACAGGGGAGACTGAAGCTTTCTTT. Translated, it gives CASGRTGETEAFF.

This clone was counted a few times. This chain links TRBV27 with TRBJ2-2; 8 nucleotides agree with TRBD1. Trimming at V came to 2 bases and at J to 7 bases, leaving 6 bases not matched to a gene. This CDR3 comprises 15 residues. Per germline, CDR1 MNHEY and CDR2 SMNVEV (reference sequence). In nucleotides, the CDR3 is TGTGCCAGCAGTTTAGAACAGGGGGTAGTCGGGGAGCTGTTTTTT. Its translation: CASSLEQGVVGELFF.

This clone occurred once. The chain combines TRBV6-1 with TRBJ2-5, with D possibly matching TRBD1 (5 bases). The CDR3 covers 16 residues. The V end was cut by 0 bases, the J end by 5 bases, with 16 bases between. CDR1 and CDR2 (germline): MNHNS, SASEGT. CDR3 amino acids: CASSEAGQGVRETQYF. CDR3 coding DNA: TGTGCCAGCAGTGAAGCGGGTCAAGGGGTGAGGGAGACCCAGTACTTC.

V and J are TRBV5-4 and TRBJ2-7, with 15 bases that match TRBD2. This CDR3 has 15 amino acids. The germline gives CDR1 SGHNT, CDR2 YYREEE (reference sequence). The CDR3 region has the DNA TGTGCATCGGGACTAGCGGGGGGAGTATCCTACGAGCAGTACTTC. Its translation: CASGLAGGVSYEQYF.

The chain joins TRBV10-1 to TRBJ2-1; TRBD2 agrees at 12 bases. J gave up 9 bases and V 5 bases, and 8 bases lay outside the gene matches. This CDR3 is built from 15 residues. The germline V gene has CDR1 WNHNN and CDR2 SYGVQD (reference sequence). CDR3 bases: TGCGCCAGCAGTTCGACTAGCGGGGGAACTGTTGAGCAGTTCTTC. It is translated as CASSSTSGGTVEQFF.

This clone is a singleton in its sample. This chain uses TRBV5-6 with TRBJ1-5; tentatively, D is TRBD1 (6 bases). The V and J ends lost 5 bases and 2 bases respectively, with 26 bases between them. The germline CDR1 and CDR2 sequences are SGHDT and YYEEEE. The CDR3 is 19 residues long. The CDR3 DNA is TGTGCCAGCAGTCAGGAATTTGGACAGACCCTGAGGGGCAATCAGCCCCAGCATTTT. This gives the protein CASSQEFGQTLRGNQPQHF.

The V gene is TRBV19, the J gene TRBJ2-5; 8 positions agree with TRBD2. The CDR3 is 14 residues long. The germline CDR1 and CDR2 sequences are LNHDA and SQIVND (reference sequence). The junction had 4 bases not matched to a gene; V was cut back by 5 bases and J by 2 bases. The CDR3 DNA sequence: TGTGCCAGTAGTCTCGGGGGGGGTCAAGAGACCCAGTACTTC. Its protein product is CASSLGGGQETQYF.

J is TRBJ1-1 and V is TRBV5-1, with 11 bases that match TRBD1. Germline V CDR1 and CDR2: SGHRS, YFSETQ. The trim removed 4 bases at V and 3 bases at J, leaving 5 bases unmatched. This CDR3 region has 15 residues. CDR3: CASSMDRGLYTEAFF. The CDR3 DNA follows: TGCGCCAGCAGCATGGACAGGGGGCTTTACACTGAAGCTTTCTTT.

The chain combines TRBV19 with TRBJ1-1, with TRBD1 matching over 7 bases. The V gene's germline CDR1 is LNHDA and CDR2 SQIVND (reference sequence). The CDR3 covers 13 residues. V lost 5 bases to trimming and J lost 5 bases; unmatched junction nucleotides: 5. CDR3 sequence: CASSSGTVTEAFF. CDR3 coding DNA: TGTGCCAGTAGTTCCGGGACAGTTACTGAAGCTTTCTTT.

This clone came up a few times. The CDR3 DNA reads TGCAGCGTTGAGGTGACAGCAGGGCAGCCCCAGCATTTT. Its translation is CSVEVTAGQPQHF. This chain links TRBV29-1 with TRBJ1-5, with D perhaps matching TRBD1 (5 bases). Germline loops: CDR1 SQVTM, CDR2 ANQGSEA. The CDR3 loop spans 13 amino acids. V was cut by 3 bases and J by 7 bases, with 13 bases left in between.